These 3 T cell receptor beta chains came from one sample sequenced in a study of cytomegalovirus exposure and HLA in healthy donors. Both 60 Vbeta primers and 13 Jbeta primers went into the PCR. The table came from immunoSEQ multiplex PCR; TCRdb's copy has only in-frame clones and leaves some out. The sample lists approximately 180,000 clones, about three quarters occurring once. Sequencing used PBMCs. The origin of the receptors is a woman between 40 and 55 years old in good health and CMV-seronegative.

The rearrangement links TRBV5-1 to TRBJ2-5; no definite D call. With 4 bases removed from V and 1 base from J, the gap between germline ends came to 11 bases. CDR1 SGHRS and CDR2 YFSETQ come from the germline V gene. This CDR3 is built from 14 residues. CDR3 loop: CASSRLNSQETQYF. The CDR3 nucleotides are TGCGCCAGCAGCCGTCTTAACAGCCAAGAGACCCAGTACTTC.

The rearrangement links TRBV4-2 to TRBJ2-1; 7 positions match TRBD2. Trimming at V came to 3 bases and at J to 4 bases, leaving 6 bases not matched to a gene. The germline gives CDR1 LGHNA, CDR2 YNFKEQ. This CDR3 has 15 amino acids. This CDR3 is CASSQSWGGYNEQFF. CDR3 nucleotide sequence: TGTGCCAGCAGCCAGAGTTGGGGGGGTTACAATGAGCAGTTCTTC.

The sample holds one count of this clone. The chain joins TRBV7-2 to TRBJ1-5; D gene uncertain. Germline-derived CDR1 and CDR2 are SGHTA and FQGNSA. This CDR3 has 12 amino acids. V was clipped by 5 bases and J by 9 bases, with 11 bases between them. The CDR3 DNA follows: TGTGCCAGCAGCATGCTTGGGCGGCCCCAGCATTTT. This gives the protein CASSMLGRPQHF.